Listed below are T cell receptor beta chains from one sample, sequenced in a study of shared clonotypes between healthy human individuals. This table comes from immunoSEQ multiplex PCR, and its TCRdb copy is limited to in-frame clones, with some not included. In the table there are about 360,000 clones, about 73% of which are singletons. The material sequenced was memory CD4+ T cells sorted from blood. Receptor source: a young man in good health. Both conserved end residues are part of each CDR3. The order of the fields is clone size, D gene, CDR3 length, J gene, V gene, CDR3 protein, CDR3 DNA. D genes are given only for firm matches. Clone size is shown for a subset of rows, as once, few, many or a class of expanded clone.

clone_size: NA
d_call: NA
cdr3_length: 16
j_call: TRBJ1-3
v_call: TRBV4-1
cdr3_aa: CASSQSQAISGNTIYF
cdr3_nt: TGCGCCAGCAGCCAATCTCAGGCAATCTCTGGAAACACCATATATTTT

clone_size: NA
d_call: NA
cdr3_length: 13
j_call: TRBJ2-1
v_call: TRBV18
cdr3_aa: CASSPQVCNEQFF
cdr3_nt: TGTGCCAGCTCACCCCAGGTCTGCAATGAGCAGTTCTTC

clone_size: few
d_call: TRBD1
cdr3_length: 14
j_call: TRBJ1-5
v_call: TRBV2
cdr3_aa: CASSERQGSQPQHF
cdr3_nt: TGTGCCAGCAGTGAGAGACAGGGCAGTCAGCCCCAGCATTTT

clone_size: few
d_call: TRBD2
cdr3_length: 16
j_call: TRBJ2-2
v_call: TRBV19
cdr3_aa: CASRTPGLALTGELFF
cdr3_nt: TGTGCCAGTAGGACCCCGGGACTAGCGCTAACCGGGGAGCTGTTTTTT

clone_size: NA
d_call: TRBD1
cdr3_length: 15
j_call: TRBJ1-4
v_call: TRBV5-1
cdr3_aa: CASSRGQGSSEKLFF
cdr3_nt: TGCGCCAGCAGCAGAGGACAGGGCTCCAGTGAAAAACTGTTTTTT

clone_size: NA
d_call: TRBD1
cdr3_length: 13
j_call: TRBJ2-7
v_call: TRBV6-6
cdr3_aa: CASRRTGSGEQYF
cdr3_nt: TGTGCCAGCAGACGGACAGGGTCAGGCGAGCAGTACTTC

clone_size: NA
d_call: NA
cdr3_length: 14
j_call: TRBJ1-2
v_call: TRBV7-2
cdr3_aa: CASSLGAGGRGYTF
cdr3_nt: TGTGCCAGCAGCTTAGGGGCCGGGGGTAGAGGCTACACCTTC

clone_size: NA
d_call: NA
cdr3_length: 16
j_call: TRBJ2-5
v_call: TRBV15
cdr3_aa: CATSSPGAAYQETQYF
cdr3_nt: TGTGCCACCAGCTCACCGGGGGCCGCATACCAAGAGACCCAGTACTTC

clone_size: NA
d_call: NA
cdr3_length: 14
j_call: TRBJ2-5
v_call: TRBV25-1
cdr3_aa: CASSERNGQGTQYF
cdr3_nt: TGTGCCAGCAGTGAACGAAACGGGCAAGGGACCCAGTACTTC

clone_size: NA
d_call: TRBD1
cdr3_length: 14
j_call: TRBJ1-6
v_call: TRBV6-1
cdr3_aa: CASSQGQFNSPLHF
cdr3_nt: TGTGCCAGCTCACAGGGACAGTTTAATTCACCCCTCCACTTT

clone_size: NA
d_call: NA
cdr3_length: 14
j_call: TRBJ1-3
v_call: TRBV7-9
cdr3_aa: CAAMGGLSGNTIYF
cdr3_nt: TGTGCCGCCATGGGGGGGTTGTCTGGAAACACCATATATTTT

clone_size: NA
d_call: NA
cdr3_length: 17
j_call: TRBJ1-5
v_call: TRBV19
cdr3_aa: CASSNSAGPNSNQPQHF
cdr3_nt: TGTGCCAGTAGTAATTCCGCAGGGCCAAATAGCAATCAGCCCCAGCATTTT

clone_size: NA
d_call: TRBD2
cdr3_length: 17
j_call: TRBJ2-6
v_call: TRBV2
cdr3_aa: CASSSQRGSSGANVLTF
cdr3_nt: TGTGCCAGCAGTTCTCAGCGGGGCAGCTCTGGGGCCAACGTCCTGACTTTC

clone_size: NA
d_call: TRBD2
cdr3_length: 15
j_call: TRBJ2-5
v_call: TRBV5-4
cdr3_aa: CASSRTSGSVETQYF
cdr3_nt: TGTGCCAGCAGCCGAACTAGCGGGAGTGTGGAGACCCAGTACTTC

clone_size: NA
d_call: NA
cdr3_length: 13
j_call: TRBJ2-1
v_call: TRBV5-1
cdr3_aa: CASSLGLYNEQFF
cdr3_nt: TGCGCCAGCAGCTTGGGACTCTACAATGAGCAGTTCTTC

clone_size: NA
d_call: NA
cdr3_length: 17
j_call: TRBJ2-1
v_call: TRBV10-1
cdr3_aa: CASSEGGGIAGPGEQFF
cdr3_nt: TGCGCCAGCAGTGAAGGGGGGGGAATAGCGGGCCCCGGGGAGCAGTTCTTC

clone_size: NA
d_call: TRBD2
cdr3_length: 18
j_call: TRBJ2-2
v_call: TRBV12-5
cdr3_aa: CASGLTPIAGVNTGELFF
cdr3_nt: TGTGCTAGTGGTTTGACCCCAATAGCGGGAGTGAACACCGGGGAGCTGTTTTTT

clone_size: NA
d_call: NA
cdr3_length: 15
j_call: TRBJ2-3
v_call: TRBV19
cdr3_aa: CASSTAAGVSDTQYF
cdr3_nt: TGTGCCAGTAGTACGGCAGCGGGCGTATCAGATACGCAGTATTTT

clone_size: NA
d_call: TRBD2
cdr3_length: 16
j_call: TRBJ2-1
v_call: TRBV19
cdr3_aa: CASQRPAGERGNEQFF
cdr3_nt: TGTGCCAGTCAGCGGCCTGCGGGGGAACGGGGCAATGAGCAGTTCTTC

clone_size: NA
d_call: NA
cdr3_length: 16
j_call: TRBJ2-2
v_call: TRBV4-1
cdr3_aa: CASSQEVSAYTGELFF
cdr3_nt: TGCGCCAGCAGCCAAGAAGTCAGCGCCTACACCGGGGAGCTGTTTTTT

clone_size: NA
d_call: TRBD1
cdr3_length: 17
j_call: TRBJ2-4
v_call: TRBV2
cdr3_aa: CASSWPVQGITKNIQYF
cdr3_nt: TGTGCCAGCAGTTGGCCGGTACAGGGGATAACCAAAAACATTCAGTACTTC

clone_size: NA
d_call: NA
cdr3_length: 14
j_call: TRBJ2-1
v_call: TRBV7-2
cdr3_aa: CASSDRRAYNEQFF
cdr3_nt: TGTGCCAGCAGCGATAGGAGGGCCTACAATGAGCAGTTCTTC

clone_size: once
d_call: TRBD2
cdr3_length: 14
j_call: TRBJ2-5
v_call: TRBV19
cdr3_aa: CASSLGLVKETQYF
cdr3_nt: TGTGCCAGTAGCCTGGGACTAGTCAAAGAGACCCAGTACTTC

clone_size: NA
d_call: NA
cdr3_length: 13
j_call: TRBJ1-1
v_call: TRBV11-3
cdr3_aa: CASSQDGYTEAFF
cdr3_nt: TGTGCCAGCAGCCAGGACGGATACACTGAAGCTTTCTTT

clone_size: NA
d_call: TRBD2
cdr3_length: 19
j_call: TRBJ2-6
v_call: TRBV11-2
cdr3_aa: CASSLGGLAGGSGANVLTF
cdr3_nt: TGTGCCAGCAGCTTAGGGGGACTAGCGGGCGGCTCTGGGGCCAACGTCCTGACTTTC

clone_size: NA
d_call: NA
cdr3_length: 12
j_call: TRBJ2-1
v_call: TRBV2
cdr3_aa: CASSPGWGEQFF
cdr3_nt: TGTGCCAGCAGCCCAGGATGGGGTGAGCAGTTCTTC

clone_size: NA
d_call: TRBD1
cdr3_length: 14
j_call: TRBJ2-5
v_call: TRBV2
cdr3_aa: CASSDRGRGETQYF
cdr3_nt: TGTGCCAGCAGCGACAGGGGGCGTGGGGAGACCCAGTACTTC

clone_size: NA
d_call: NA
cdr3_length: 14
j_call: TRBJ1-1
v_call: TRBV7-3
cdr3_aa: CASSAAGMDTEAFF
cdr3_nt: TGTGCCAGCAGCGCCGCTGGTATGGACACTGAAGCTTTCTTT

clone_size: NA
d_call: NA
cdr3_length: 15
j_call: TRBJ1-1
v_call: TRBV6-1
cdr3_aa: CASSAVQGTYTEAFF
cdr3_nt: TGTGCCAGCAGCGCCGTACAGGGTACGTACACTGAAGCTTTCTTT

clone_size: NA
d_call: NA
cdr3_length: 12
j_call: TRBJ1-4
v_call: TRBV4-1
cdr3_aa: CASSPRNEKLFF
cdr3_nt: TGCGCCAGCAGCCCAAGGAATGAAAAACTGTTTTTT

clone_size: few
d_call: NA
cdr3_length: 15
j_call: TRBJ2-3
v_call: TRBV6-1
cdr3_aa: CASSEGGSGADTQYF
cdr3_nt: TGTGCCAGCAGTGAAGGAGGGAGTGGGGCGGATACGCAGTATTTT

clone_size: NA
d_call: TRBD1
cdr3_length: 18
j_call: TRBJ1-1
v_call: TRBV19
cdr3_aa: CASSILSGQGARRTEAFF
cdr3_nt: TGTGCCAGTAGTATTTTATCCGGACAGGGGGCGCGGCGGACTGAAGCTTTCTTT

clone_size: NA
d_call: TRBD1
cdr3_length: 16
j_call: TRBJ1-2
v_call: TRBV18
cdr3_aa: CASSQQGQGIPGGYTF
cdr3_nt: TGTGCCAGCTCACAGCAGGGACAGGGGATTCCTGGTGGCTACACCTTC

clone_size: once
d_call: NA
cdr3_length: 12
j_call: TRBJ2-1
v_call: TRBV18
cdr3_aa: CASSQAEHRQFF
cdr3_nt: TGTGCCAGCTCCCAGGCGGAACACCGGCAGTTCTTC

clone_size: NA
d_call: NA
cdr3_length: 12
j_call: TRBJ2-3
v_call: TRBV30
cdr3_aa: CAWSPLRDTQYF
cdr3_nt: TGTGCCTGGAGTCCACTTCGGGATACGCAGTATTTT

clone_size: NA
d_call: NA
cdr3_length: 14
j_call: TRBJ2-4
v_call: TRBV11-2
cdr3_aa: CASSLNVQGNIQYF
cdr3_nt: TGTGCCAGCAGCTTAAATGTACAGGGAAACATTCAGTACTTC

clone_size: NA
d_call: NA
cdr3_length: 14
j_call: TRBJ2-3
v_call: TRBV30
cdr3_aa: CAWRKTGNTDTQYF
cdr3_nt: TGTGCCTGGAGGAAGACAGGAAACACAGATACGCAGTATTTT

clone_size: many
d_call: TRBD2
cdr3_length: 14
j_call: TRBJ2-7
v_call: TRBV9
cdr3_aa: CASSVGTSGYEQYF
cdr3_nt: TGTGCCAGCAGCGTAGGGACTAGCGGCTACGAGCAGTACTTC

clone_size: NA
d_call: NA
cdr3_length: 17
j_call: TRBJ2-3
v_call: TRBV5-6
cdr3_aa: CASSLPRTGGAKDTQYF
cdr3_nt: TGTGCCAGCAGCTTGCCCCGGACCGGAGGGGCTAAGGATACGCAGTATTTT

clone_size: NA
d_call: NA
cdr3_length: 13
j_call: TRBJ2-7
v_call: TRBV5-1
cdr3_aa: CASSRPGSYEQYF
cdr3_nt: TGCGCCAGCAGCCGACCCGGGTCCTACGAGCAGTACTTC

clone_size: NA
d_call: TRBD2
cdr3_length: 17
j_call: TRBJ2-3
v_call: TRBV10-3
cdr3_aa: CAISTGTSGKGADTQYF
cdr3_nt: TGTGCCATCAGCACCGGGACTAGCGGGAAGGGGGCAGATACGCAGTATTTT

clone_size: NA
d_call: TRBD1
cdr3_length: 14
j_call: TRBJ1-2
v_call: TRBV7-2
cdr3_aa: CASSPRQGNYGYTF
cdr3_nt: TGTGCCAGCAGCCCAAGACAGGGAAACTATGGCTACACCTTC

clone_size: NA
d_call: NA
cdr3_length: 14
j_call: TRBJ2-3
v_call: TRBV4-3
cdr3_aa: CASSQDLREDTQYF
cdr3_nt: TGCGCCAGCAGCCAAGACCTCAGGGAAGATACGCAGTATTTT

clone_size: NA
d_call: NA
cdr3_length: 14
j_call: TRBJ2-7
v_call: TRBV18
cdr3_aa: CASSPPALEGEQYF
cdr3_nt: TGTGCCAGCTCACCACCGGCACTTGAGGGGGAGCAGTACTTC

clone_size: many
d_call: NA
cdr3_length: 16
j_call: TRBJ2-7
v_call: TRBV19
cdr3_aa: CAAGEGGREGSYEQYF
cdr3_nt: TGTGCCGCAGGAGAGGGTGGGCGGGAAGGCTCCTACGAGCAGTACTTC

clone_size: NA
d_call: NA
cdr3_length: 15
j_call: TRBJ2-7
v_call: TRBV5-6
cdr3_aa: CASSLGFRVVDEQYF
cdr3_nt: TGTGCCAGCAGCTTGGGGTTCAGGGTCGTAGACGAGCAGTACTTC

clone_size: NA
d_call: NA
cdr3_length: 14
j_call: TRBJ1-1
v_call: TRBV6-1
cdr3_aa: CASSEPGMNTEAFF
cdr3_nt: TGTGCCAGCAGTGAACCGGGGATGAACACTGAAGCTTTCTTT

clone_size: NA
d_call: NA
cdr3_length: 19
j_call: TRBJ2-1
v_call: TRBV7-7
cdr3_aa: CASSFAGFPRATGDNEQFF
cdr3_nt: TGTGCCAGCAGCTTCGCCGGGTTCCCCCGGGCGACGGGGGACAATGAGCAGTTCTTC

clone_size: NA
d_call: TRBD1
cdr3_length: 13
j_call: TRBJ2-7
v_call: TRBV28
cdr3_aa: CASLHRGQYEQYF
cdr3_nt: TGTGCCAGCCTGCACAGGGGGCAATACGAGCAGTACTTC

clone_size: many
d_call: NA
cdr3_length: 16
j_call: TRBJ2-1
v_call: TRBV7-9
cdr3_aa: CASSQARGLAYNEQFF
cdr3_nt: TGTGCCAGCAGCCAAGCCCGGGGACTCGCCTACAATGAGCAGTTCTTC

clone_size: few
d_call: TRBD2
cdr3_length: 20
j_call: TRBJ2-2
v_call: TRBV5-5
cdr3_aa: CASSPGTSGSLWANTGELFF
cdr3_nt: TGTGCCAGCAGCCCGGGGACTAGCGGGAGCCTGTGGGCTAACACCGGGGAGCTGTTTTTT

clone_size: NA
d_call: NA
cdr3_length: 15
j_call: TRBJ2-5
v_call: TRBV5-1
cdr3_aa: CASSLEGGVAETQYF
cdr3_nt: TGCGCCAGCAGCTTGGAGGGTGGGGTCGCAGAGACCCAGTACTTC

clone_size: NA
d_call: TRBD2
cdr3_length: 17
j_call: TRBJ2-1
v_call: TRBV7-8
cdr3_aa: CASSLAFAGGSYNEQFF
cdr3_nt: TGTGCCAGCAGCTTAGCGTTCGCGGGAGGGTCCTACAATGAGCAGTTCTTC

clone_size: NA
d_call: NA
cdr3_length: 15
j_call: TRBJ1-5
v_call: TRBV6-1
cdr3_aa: CASSDAGVTKKPQHF
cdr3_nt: TGTGCCAGCAGTGATGCTGGGGTAACTAAGAAGCCCCAGCATTTT

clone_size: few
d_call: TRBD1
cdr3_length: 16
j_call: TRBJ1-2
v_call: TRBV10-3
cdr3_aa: CAISESPPGQGAGYTF
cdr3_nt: TGTGCCATCAGTGAGTCACCCCCCGGACAGGGTGCTGGCTACACCTTC

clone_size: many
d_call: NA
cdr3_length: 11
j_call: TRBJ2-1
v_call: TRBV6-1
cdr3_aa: CASSEPEEQFF
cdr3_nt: TGTGCCAGCAGTGAACCGGAGGAGCAGTTCTTC

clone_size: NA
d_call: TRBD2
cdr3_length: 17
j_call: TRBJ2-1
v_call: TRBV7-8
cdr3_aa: CASSSGVAGSSYNEQFF
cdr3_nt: TGTGCCAGCAGCTCGGGGGTAGCGGGGAGCTCCTACAATGAGCAGTTCTTC

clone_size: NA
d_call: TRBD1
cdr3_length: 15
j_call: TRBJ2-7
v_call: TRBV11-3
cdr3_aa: CASSPGQGISYEQYF
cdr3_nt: TGTGCCAGCAGTCCGGGACAGGGGATCTCCTACGAGCAGTACTTC

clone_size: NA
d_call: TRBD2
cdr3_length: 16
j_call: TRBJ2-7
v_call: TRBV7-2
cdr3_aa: CASSSDSGTSVYEQYF
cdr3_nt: TGTGCCAGCAGCTCAGACTCCGGGACTAGTGTTTACGAGCAGTACTTC

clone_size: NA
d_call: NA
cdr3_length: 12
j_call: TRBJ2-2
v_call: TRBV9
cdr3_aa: CASSTLTGELFF
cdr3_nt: TGTGCCAGCAGCACACTCACCGGGGAGCTGTTTTTT